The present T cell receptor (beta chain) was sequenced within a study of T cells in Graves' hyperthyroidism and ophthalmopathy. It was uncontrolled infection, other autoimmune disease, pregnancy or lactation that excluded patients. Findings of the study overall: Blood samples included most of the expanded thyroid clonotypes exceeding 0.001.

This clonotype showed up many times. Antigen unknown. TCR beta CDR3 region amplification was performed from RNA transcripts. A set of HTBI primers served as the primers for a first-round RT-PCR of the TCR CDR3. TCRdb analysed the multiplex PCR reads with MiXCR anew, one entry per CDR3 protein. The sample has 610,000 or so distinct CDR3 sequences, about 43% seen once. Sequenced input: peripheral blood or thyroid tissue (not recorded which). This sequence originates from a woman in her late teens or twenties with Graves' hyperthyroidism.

The CDR3 region is CASSYTRTGVVYEQYF. Written as DNA, the CDR3 is TGTGCCAGCAGTTACACGAGGACAGGGGTAGTGTACGAGCAGTACTTC. The chain combines TRBV6-6 with TRBJ2-7, with 9 bases lining up with TRBD1. The CDR3 loop spans 16 amino acids. The V and J ends lost 2 bases and 4 bases, in that order; junction bases with no gene match: 9. Looked up from germline, CDR1 is MNHNY and CDR2 is SVGAGI (reference sequence).